This is a list of T cell receptor beta chains from one sample in a study of blood T cell repertoires in COVID-19. Here immunoSEQ multiplex PCR was the method, and the copy in TCRdb shows in-frame clones only, minus some. This sample has tens of thousands of clones, with 70% to 80% found just once. The sample was peripheral blood. The origin of the receptors is a man between 65 and 80 years old with active or convalescent COVID-19. The CDR3 runs from the conserved cysteine through the conserved F or W. The D gene is left open where the match is weak. The size of a clone is reported for some rows only, either as once, few or many, or as a class for expanded clones.

CDR3 length: 14
D gene: -
J gene: TRBJ2-7
clone size: -
V gene: TRBV18
CDR3 protein: CASSPTIDGGEQYF
CDR3 DNA: TGTGCCAGCTCACCGACCATAGACGGAGGCGAGCAGTACTTC

CDR3 length: 15
D gene: TRBD2
J gene: TRBJ2-5
clone size: -
V gene: TRBV7-2
CDR3 protein: CASSLDGGAGKTQYF
CDR3 DNA: TGTGCCAGCAGCTTAGACGGGGGGGCCGGAAAGACCCAGTACTTC

CDR3 length: 13
D gene: TRBD1
J gene: TRBJ2-1
clone size: -
V gene: TRBV11-2
CDR3 protein: CASRQGSYNEQFF
CDR3 DNA: TGTGCCAGCAGACAGGGGTCCTACAATGAGCAGTTCTTC

CDR3 length: 14
D gene: -
J gene: TRBJ2-5
clone size: -
V gene: TRBV30
CDR3 protein: CAWKGGTLKGTQYF
CDR3 DNA: TGTGCCTGGAAGGGGGGGACCTTGAAAGGGACCCAGTACTTC

CDR3 length: 15
D gene: TRBD2
J gene: TRBJ2-1
clone size: -
V gene: TRBV7-6
CDR3 protein: CASSPGLAGSNEQFF
CDR3 DNA: TGTGCCAGCAGCCCGGGACTAGCGGGGTCCAATGAGCAGTTCTTC

CDR3 length: 12
D gene: TRBD1
J gene: TRBJ1-1
clone size: many
V gene: TRBV5-1
CDR3 protein: CASSLGDRGAFF
CDR3 DNA: TGCGCCAGCAGCTTGGGGGACAGGGGAGCTTTCTTT

CDR3 length: 14
D gene: -
J gene: TRBJ1-2
clone size: -
V gene: TRBV1
CDR3 protein: CTSSPRLINYGYTF
CDR3 DNA: TGCACCAGCAGCCCCAGGCTAATTAACTATGGCTACACCTTC

CDR3 length: 12
D gene: -
J gene: TRBJ2-1
clone size: -
V gene: TRBV12-3/TRBV12-4
CDR3 protein: CASSGQYNEQFF
CDR3 DNA: TGTGCCAGCAGCGGACAGTACAATGAGCAGTTCTTC

CDR3 length: 12
D gene: -
J gene: TRBJ2-5
clone size: -
V gene: TRBV2
CDR3 protein: CASRVNRETQYF
CDR3 DNA: TGTGCCAGCAGGGTTAATCGGGAGACCCAGTACTTC

CDR3 length: 15
D gene: -
J gene: TRBJ2-1
clone size: -
V gene: TRBV3-1/TRBV3-2
CDR3 protein: CASSQDRGGYNEQFF
CDR3 DNA: TGTGCCAGCAGCCAAGATAGGGGGGGATACAATGAGCAGTTCTTC

CDR3 length: 14
D gene: TRBD1
J gene: TRBJ1-4
clone size: few
V gene: TRBV28
CDR3 protein: CASTPGQGNEKLFF
CDR3 DNA: TGTGCCAGCACCCCGGGACAGGGGAATGAAAAACTGTTTTTT

CDR3 length: 14
D gene: TRBD1
J gene: TRBJ1-2
clone size: few
V gene: TRBV5-8
CDR3 protein: CASSGRTGHYGYTF
CDR3 DNA: TGTGCCAGCAGCGGCAGGACAGGCCACTATGGCTACACCTTC

CDR3 length: 14
D gene: TRBD2
J gene: TRBJ2-1
clone size: -
V gene: TRBV10-2
CDR3 protein: CATRLAGEVNEQFF
CDR3 DNA: TGCGCCACCCGACTAGCGGGGGAAGTCAATGAGCAGTTCTTC

CDR3 length: 15
D gene: TRBD2
J gene: TRBJ2-5
clone size: -
V gene: TRBV30
CDR3 protein: CAWSGGGDWQETQYF
CDR3 DNA: TGTGCCTGGAGTGGGGGAGGGGACTGGCAAGAGACCCAGTACTTC

CDR3 length: 15
D gene: -
J gene: TRBJ1-5
clone size: -
V gene: TRBV28
CDR3 protein: CASSFSSGGNQPQHF
CDR3 DNA: TGTGCCAGCAGTTTCTCCTCAGGGGGCAATCAGCCCCAGCATTTT

CDR3 length: 16
D gene: TRBD2
J gene: TRBJ2-1
clone size: -
V gene: TRBV3-1/TRBV3-2
CDR3 protein: CASSRYLAGGVNEQFF
CDR3 DNA: TGTGCCAGCAGCCGCTACCTAGCGGGGGGCGTGAATGAGCAGTTCTTC